The next 3 T cell receptor beta chains were all read from a single sample in a study of siplizumab effects on memory and regulatory T cells. Using immunoSEQ multiplex PCR, the repertoire was profiled, and TCRdb retains in-frame clones only, with some absent. The table shows 90,000 to 140,000 clones, with 90% to 95% occurring only once. Sequencing was performed on CD4+ T cells sorted from blood. The receptors originated from a human donor in good health.

The chain couples TRBV2 to TRBJ2-5; D possibly uses TRBD1 or TRBD2 (5 bases each). The ends were cut back, 4 bases at V and 0 bases at J, with 6 bases in the middle. The germline gives CDR1 SNHLY, CDR2 FYNNEI. This CDR3 region has 13 residues. The CDR3 protein is CASSGGYQETQYF. CDR3 nucleotide sequence: TGTGCCAGCAGTGGGGGGTACCAAGAGACCCAGTACTTC.

The chain recombines TRBV30 with TRBJ1-6, with no clear D. The germline CDR1 and CDR2 sequences are GTSNPN and SVGIG (reference sequence). The V and J ends lost 2 bases and 9 bases respectively, with 11 bases between them. The CDR3 covers 13 residues. CDR3 protein: CAWSKGSGSPLHF. DNA for the CDR3: TGTGCCTGGAGTAAAGGGTCCGGTTCACCCCTCCACTTT.

The rearrangement links TRBV30 to TRBJ1-1, with 11 bases matching TRBD1. This CDR3 spans 12 amino acids. Per germline, CDR1 GTSNPN and CDR2 SVGIG (reference sequence). Trimming cost V 3 bases and J 11 bases; bases outside gene matches: 5. This chain's CDR3 is CAWRDRGLYAFF. The CDR3 DNA reads as TGTGCCTGGAGGGACAGGGGGCTTTACGCTTTCTTT. Complete variable domain (other parts from reference TRBV30 and TRBJ1-1): SQTIHQWPATLVQPVGSPLSLECTVEGTSNPNLYWYRQAAGRGLQLLFYSVGIGQISSEVPQNLSASRPQDRQFILSSKKLLLSDSGFYLCAWRDRGLYAFFGQGTRLTVV.